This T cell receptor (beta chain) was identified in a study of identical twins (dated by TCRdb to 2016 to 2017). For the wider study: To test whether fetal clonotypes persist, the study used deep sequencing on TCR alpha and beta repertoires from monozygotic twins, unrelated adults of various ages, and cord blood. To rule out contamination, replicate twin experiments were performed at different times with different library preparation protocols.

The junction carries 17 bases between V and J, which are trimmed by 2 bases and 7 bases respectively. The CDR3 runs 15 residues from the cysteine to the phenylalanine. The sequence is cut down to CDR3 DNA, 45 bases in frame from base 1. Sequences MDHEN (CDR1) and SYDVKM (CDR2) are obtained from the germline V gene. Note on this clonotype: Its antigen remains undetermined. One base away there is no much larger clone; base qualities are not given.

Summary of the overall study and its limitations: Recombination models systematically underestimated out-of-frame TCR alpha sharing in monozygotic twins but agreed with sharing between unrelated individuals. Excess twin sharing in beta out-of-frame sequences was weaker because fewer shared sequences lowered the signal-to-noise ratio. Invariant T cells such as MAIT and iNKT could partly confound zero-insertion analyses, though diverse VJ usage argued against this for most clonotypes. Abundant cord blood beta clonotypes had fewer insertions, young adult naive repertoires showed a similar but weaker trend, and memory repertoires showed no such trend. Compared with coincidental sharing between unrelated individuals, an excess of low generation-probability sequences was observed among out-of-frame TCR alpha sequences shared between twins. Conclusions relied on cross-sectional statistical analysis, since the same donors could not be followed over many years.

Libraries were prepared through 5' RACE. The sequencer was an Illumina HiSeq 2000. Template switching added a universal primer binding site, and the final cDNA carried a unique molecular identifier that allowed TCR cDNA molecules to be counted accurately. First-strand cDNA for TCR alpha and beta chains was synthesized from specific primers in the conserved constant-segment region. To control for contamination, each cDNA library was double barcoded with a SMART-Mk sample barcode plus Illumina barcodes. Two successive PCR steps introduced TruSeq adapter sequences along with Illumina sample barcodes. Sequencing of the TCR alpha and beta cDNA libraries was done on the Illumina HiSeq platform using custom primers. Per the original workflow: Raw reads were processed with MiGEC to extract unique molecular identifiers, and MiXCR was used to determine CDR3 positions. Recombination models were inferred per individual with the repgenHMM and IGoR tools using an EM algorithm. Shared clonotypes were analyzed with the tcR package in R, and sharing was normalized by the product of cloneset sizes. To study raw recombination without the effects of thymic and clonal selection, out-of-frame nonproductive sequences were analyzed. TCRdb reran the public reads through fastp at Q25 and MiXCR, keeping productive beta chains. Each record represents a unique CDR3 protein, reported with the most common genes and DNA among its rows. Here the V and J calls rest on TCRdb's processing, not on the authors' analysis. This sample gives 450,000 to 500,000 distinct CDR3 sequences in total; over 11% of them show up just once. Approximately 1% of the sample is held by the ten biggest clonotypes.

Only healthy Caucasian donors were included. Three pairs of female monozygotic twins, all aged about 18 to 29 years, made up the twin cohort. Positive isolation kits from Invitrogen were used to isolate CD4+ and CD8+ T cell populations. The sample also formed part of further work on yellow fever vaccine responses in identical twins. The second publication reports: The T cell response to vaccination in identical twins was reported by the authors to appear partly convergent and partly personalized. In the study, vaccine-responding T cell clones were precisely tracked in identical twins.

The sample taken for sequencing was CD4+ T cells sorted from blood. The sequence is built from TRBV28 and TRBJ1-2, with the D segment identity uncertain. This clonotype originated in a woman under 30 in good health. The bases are TGTGCCAGCAGTTTAGGAGCTAAACAGCCCTTTGGCTACACCTTC. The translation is CASSLGAKQPFGYTF.